Listed below are T cell receptor beta chains from one sample, sequenced in a study of cytomegalovirus exposure and HLA in healthy donors. Repertoires were generated with immunoSEQ multiplex PCR, while TCRdb's copy carries only in-frame clones and drops some. The sample has some 65,000 clones; 62% are singletons. The sample consisted of PBMCs. Receptors were obtained from a man younger than 45 in good health and CMV-seronegative. Both conserved end residues are part of each CDR3. Each record gives: V gene, D gene, clone size, J gene, CDR3 DNA, CDR3 protein. The D gene is left open where the match is weak. Rows give clone size only sometimes, using once, few, many, or a class for an expanded clone.

TRBV7-8,TRBD1,-,TRBJ1-2,TGTGCCAGCAGCTCACCCGAGGGGGCCTATGGCTACACCTTC,CASSSPEGAYGYTF
TRBV30,-,-,TRBJ1-6,TGTGCCTGGAGTGTCCAGGGGAATTCACCCCTCCACTTT,CAWSVQGNSPLHF
TRBV9,TRBD1,-,TRBJ1-2,TGTGCCAGCAGCGTGACTGGGGACAGAAACTATGGCTACACCTTC,CASSVTGDRNYGYTF
TRBV18,TRBD1,-,TRBJ1-6,TGTGCCAGCTCACCGTCGGACAGGGGAAATTCACCCCTCCACTTT,CASSPSDRGNSPLHF
TRBV6-5,-,-,TRBJ2-5,TGTGCCAGCAGACTACTAGGCCTTGGAGAGACCCAGTACTTC,CASRLLGLGETQYF
TRBV7-7,TRBD1,-,TRBJ2-5,TGTGCCAGCAGCTTAATAGGGCAGGGGGCCGAAGAGACCCAGTACTTC,CASSLIGQGAEETQYF
TRBV6-5,TRBD1,-,TRBJ2-1,TGTGCCAGCAGCCGTTCAGGGGGCTCCTACAATGAGCAGTTCTTC,CASSRSGGSYNEQFF
TRBV4-1,-,-,TRBJ2-3,TGCGCCAGCAAGAGGGACTTCCTCTCCTACACAGATACGCAGTATTTT,CASKRDFLSYTDTQYF
TRBV7-9,-,-,TRBJ2-3,TGTGCCAGCAGCTTAGCGCAGACAGATACGCAGTATTTT,CASSLAQTDTQYF
TRBV9,-,-,TRBJ1-4,TGTGCCAGCAGCGTAGTGGCAGGGTCGACGGAAAAACTGTTTTTT,CASSVVAGSTEKLFF
TRBV5-1,TRBD1,once,TRBJ2-7,TGCGCCAGCAGGTTCGGGCAGGGGGCCTACGAGCAGTACTTC,CASRFGQGAYEQYF
TRBV6-5,-,-,TRBJ2-3,TGTGCCAGCAGTTACACCGCGTGGGGGCCAGATACGCAGTATTTT,CASSYTAWGPDTQYF
TRBV6-5,-,-,TRBJ2-4,TGTGCCAGCAGCCAACACGGGGTAGCCAAAAACATTCAGTACTTC,CASSQHGVAKNIQYF
TRBV7-6,TRBD2,-,TRBJ2-1,TGTGCCAGCAGCTCTCGGACTAGCGGGGGGACCAGATACAATGAGCAGTTCTTC,CASSSRTSGGTRYNEQFF
TRBV11-2,-,few,TRBJ1-2,TGTGCCAGCAGCTTCCCATCCTCGACAGGAAATTATGGCTACACCTTC,CASSFPSSTGNYGYTF
TRBV6-1,-,-,TRBJ1-2,TGTGCCAGCAGCGGACGCCCCGGGGACTTTGGAGGCTACACCTTC,CASSGRPGDFGGYTF
TRBV6-5,TRBD1,-,TRBJ1-6,TGTGCCAGCAGTCGACAGGGGGCCAATTCACCCCTCCACTTT,CASSRQGANSPLHF
TRBV5-1,-,-,TRBJ2-6,TGCGCCAGCAGTCCAGGGGTAGCGTCTGGGGCCAACGTCCTGACTTTC,CASSPGVASGANVLTF
TRBV18,TRBD1,-,TRBJ1-2,TGTGCCAGCTCGCCCGGGACAGGGCGCGAGAATGGCTACACCTTC,CASSPGTGRENGYTF
TRBV11-2,-,-,TRBJ2-2,TGTGCCAGCAGCCGACGGGGGGCCGACACCGGGGAGCTGTTTTTT,CASSRRGADTGELFF
TRBV6-6,TRBD1,-,TRBJ2-4,TGTGCCAGCAGTTACAGGACAGGGGGGGAAAAAAACATTCAGTACTTC,CASSYRTGGEKNIQYF
TRBV30,TRBD1,-,TRBJ2-7,TGTGCCTGGGGCCAGGGGGACATCTACGAGCAGTACTTC,CAWGQGDIYEQYF
TRBV4-2,TRBD1,-,TRBJ1-5,TGTGCCAGCAGCCAAGAACAGGGGGATAGCAATCAGCCCCAGCATTTT,CASSQEQGDSNQPQHF
TRBV18,TRBD1,-,TRBJ2-6,TGTGCCAGCTCACCAAGTGGGGGCCGAGGGGGCGTTGGGGCCAACGTCCTGACTTTC,CASSPSGGRGGVGANVLTF
TRBV11-2,TRBD2,few,TRBJ2-1,TGTGCCAGCAGAAGGCTTTCGGGGGGGCAGGGTTTTGAGCAGTTCTTC,CASRRLSGGQGFEQFF
TRBV29-1,TRBD1,-,TRBJ2-2,TGCAGCGTTGACCGACAGGGCAACCCCGGGGAGCTGTTTTTT,CSVDRQGNPGELFF
TRBV4-1,-,few,TRBJ2-2,TGCGCCAGCAGCCAAGATCCAGGGGGGAGGACCGGGGAGCTGTTTTTT,CASSQDPGGRTGELFF
TRBV5-4,-,-,TRBJ1-4,TGTGCCAGCAGCTTGGAAGGGGCTCCGAGTGAAAAACTGTTTTTT,CASSLEGAPSEKLFF
TRBV6-5,-,few,TRBJ1-1,TGTGCCGCAGCGGGCTTGAACACTGAAGCTTTCTTT,CAAAGLNTEAFF
TRBV4-2,-,-,TRBJ1-1,TGTGCCAGCAGCCAGGGGCTAGGGGGGGATTACACTGAAGCTTTCTTT,CASSQGLGGDYTEAFF
TRBV6-6,-,-,TRBJ2-7,TGTGCCAGCAGTCAACGGACAGACGGTTCCTACGAGCAGTACTTC,CASSQRTDGSYEQYF
TRBV5-6,-,-,TRBJ2-5,TGTGCCAGCAGCCAGCCGGGGCAAGAGACCCAGTACTTC,CASSQPGQETQYF
TRBV7-9,TRBD1,-,TRBJ2-5,TGTGCCAGCAGCTTAGGAACAGGGGGAGAGACCCAGTACTTC,CASSLGTGGETQYF